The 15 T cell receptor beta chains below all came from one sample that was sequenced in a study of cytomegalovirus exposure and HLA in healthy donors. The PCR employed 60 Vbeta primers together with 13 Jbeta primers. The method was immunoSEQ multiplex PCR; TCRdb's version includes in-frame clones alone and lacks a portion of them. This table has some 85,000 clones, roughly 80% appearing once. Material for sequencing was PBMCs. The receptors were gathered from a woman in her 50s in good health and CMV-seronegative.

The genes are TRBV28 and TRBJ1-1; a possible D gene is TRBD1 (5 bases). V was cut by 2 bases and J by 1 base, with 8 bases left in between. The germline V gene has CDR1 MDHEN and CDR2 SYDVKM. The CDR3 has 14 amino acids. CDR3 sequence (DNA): TGTGCCAGCAGTTTACCGGGGGAGAACACTGAAGCTTTCTTT. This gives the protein CASSLPGENTEAFF.

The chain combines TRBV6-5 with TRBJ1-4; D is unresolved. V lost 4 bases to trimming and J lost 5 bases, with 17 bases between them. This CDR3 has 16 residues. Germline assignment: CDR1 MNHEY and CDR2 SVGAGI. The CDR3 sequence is CASSSYGRVTNEKLFF. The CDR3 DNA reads TGTGCCAGCAGTTCTTATGGCCGGGTTACGAATGAAAAACTGTTTTTT.

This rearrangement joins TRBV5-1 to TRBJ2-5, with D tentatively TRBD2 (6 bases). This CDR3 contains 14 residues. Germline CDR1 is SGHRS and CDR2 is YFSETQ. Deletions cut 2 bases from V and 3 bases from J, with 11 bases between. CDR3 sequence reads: CASSLMTSKETQYF. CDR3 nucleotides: TGCGCCAGCAGCTTAATGACTAGTAAAGAGACCCAGTACTTC.

The CDR3 loop reads CASSEQGFEAFF. In DNA, the CDR3 is TGTGCCAGTAGTGAACAGGGGTTTGAAGCTTTCTTT. The rearrangement links TRBV19 to TRBJ1-1, with 7 positions matching TRBD1. Germline CDR1 and CDR2: LNHDA and SQIVND (reference sequence). With 5 bases clipped from V and 7 bases from J, the junction kept 4 bases outside the gene matches. CDR3 size: 12 residues. The full variable domain, with the rest looked up from reference TRBV19 and TRBJ1-1, is DGGITQSPKYLFRKEGQNVTLSCEQNLNHDAMYWYRQDPGQGLRLIYYSQIVNDFQKGDIAEGYSVSREKKESFPLTVTSAQKNPTAFYLCASSEQGFEAFFGQGTRLTVV.

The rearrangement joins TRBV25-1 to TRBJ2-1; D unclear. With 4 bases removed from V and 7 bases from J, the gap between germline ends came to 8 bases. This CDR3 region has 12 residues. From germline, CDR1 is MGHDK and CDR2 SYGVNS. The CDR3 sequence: CASSGGPNEQFF. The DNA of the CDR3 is TGTGCCAGCAGTGGCGGCCCGAATGAGCAGTTCTTC.

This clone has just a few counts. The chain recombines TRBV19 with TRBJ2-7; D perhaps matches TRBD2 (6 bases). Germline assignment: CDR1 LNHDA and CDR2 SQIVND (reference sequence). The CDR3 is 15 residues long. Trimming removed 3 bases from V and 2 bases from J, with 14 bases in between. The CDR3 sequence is CASSMEGRGTYEQYF. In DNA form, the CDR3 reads TGTGCCAGTAGTATGGAGGGTCGCGGTACCTACGAGCAGTACTTC.

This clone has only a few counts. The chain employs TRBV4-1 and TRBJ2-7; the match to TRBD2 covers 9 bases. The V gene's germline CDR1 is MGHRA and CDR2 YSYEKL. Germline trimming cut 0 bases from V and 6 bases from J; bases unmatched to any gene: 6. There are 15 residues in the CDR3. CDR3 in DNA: TGCGCCAGCAGCCAAGAGGGCGGGAGGGCCGCCGAGCAGTACTTC. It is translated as CASSQEGGRAAEQYF.

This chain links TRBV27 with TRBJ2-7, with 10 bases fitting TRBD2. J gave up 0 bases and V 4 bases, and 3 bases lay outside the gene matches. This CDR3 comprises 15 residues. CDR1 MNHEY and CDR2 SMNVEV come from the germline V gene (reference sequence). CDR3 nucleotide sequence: TGTGCCAGCAGTTCTAGCGGGGGAAGCTCCTACGAGCAGTACTTC. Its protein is CASSSSGGSSYEQYF.

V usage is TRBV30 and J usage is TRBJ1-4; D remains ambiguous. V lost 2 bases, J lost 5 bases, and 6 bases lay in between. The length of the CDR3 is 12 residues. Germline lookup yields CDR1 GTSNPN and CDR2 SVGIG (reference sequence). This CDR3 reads CAWSPRNEKLFF. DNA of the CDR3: TGTGCCTGGAGTCCGAGGAATGAAAAACTGTTTTTT. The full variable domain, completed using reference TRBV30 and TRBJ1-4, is SQTIHQWPATLVQPVGSPLSLECTVEGTSNPNLYWYRQAAGRGLQLLFYSVGIGQISSEVPQNLSASRPQDRQFILSSKKLLLSDSGFYLCAWSPRNEKLFFGSGTQLSVL.

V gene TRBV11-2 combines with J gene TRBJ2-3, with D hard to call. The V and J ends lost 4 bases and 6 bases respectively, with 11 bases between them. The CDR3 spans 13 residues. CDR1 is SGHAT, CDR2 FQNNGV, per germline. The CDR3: CASSSPPRDTQYF. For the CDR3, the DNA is TGTGCCAGCAGCTCCCCCCCCAGGGATACGCAGTATTTT.

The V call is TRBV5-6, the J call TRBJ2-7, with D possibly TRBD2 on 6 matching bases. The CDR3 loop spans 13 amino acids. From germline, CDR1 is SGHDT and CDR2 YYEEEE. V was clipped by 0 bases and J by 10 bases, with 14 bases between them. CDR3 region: CASSLVLASFQYF. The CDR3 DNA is TGTGCCAGCAGCTTGGTACTAGCTAGTTTCCAGTACTTC.

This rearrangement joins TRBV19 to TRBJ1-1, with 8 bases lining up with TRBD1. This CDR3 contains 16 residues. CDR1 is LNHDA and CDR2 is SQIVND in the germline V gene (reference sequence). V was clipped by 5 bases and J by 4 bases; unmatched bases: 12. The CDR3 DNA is TGTGCCAGTAGTGCAAGACAGGGGACGATGGGCACTGAAGCTTTCTTT. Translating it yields CASSARQGTMGTEAFF.

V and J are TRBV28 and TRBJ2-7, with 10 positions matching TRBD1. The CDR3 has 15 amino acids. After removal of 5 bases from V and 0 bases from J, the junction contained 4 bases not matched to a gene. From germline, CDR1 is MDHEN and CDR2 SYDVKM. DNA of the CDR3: TGTGCCAGCAGTCTGGACAGGGGGGTCTCCTACGAGCAGTACTTC. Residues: CASSLDRGVSYEQYF.

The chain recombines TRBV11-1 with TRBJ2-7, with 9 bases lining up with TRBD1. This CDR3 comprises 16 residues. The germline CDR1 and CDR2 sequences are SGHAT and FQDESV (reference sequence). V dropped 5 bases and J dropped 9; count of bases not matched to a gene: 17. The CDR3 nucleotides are TGTGCCAGCAGCCCGAATTCCGGGACAGGGAATATAGGGCAGTACTTC. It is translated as CASSPNSGTGNIGQYF.

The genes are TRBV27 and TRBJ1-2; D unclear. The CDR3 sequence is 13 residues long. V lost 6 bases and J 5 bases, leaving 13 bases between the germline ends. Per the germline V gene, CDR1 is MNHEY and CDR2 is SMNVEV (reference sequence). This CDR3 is CASSPWPSYGYTF. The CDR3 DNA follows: TGTGCCAGCAGCCCCTGGCCTTCATATGGCTACACCTTC.